This T cell receptor (beta chain) is drawn from a study of blood T cells in healthy people across ages. Individuals who donated were healthy Caucasians from Russia aged 6 to 90. Extractions gave at least 6 micrograms of total RNA per sample. Then a second PCR, running about 6 to 12 cycles, was carried out with a sample-barcoded 5' primer and a J-beta primer mix. A single record per CDR3 protein comes from TCRdb applying MiXCR to the 5' RACE reads. Seen here are approximately 810,000 distinct CDR3 sequences, under 40% observed once, and the top ten hold over 10%. Broader study findings: PBMC samples, being unsorted, prevented any conclusive comparison of naive and antigen-experienced cells.

Germline CDR1 is GTSNPN and CDR2 is SVGIG (reference sequence). Trimming cost V 5 bases and J 11 bases, with 11 bases left between them. The CDR3 totals 10 residues. Turning to this clonotype: What it binds is unknown.

J is TRBJ2-3 and V is TRBV30, with a possible D match to TRBD2 (6 bases). The sample comprised blood. The TCR sequence derives from a man between 18 and 29 years old in good health. The CDR3 is CAWEGGQQYF. Here the CDR3 DNA reads TGTGCCTGGGAGGGAGGACAGCAGTATTTT.